The sequence of this T cell receptor (beta chain) was determined in a study of identical twins. Ten or more counts support this clonotype. Its antigen remains unidentified. TCRdb re-analysed the 5' RACE reads in MiXCR, keeping a single row per CDR3 protein. Among approximately 210,000 distinct CDR3 sequences listed, 6% to 7% were seen once. Study results and limitations: The study found weaker excess twin sharing in beta out-of-frame sequences.

In addition, the sample was reused for a study of T cells expressing NK-cell markers. That investigation notes: Sorted CD3+CD56-NKG2C+, CD3+CD56+NKG2C- and CD3+CD56+NKG2C+ T cells were the source of the TCR beta repertoires. Among eight sequenced donors, seven carried HCMV seropositivity while one was seronegative.

The receptor was isolated from a woman younger than 35 in good health. The sequenced sample consisted of CD8+ T cells sorted from blood.

The CDR3 coding sequence is TGTGCCAGCAGCAACGAAGCGGGACGCTACAATGAGCAGTTCTTC. Its translation: CASSNEAGRYNEQFF. This chain links TRBV28 with TRBJ2-1, with 7 nucleotides matching TRBD2. Germline values: CDR1 MDHEN, CDR2 SYDVKM. The CDR3 spans 15 residues. V was pared by 6 bases and J by 3 bases, with 8 bases of the junction left unmatched.